The clone carrying this T cell receptor (beta chain) was picked up a small number of times. Its antigen is currently unknown. This sample is drawn from a study of cytomegalovirus exposure and HLA in healthy donors. Study results and limitations: Most TCR sequences proved rare, with some public TCRs found in many donors.

This PCR relied on a set of 60 Vbeta primers and 13 Jbeta primers. Sequenced by immunoSEQ multiplex PCR; TCRdb stores in-frame clones only, minus some. Seen here are under 130,000 clones, 13% to 15% observed once, and the top ten hold 0.8% to 0.95%. Germline V lookup: CDR1 SGHRS, CDR2 YFSETQ. The CDR3 extends over 14 amino acids. After removal of 9 bases from V and 6 bases from J, the junction contained 6 bases not matched to a gene. This TCR derives from a female donor in good health and CMV-seronegative. V and J are TRBV5-1 and TRBJ2-2, with 12 bases lining up with TRBD1. Sequencing was performed on PBMCs. This CDR3 is CATMGTGGPGELFF. For the CDR3, the DNA is TGCGCCACTATGGGGACAGGGGGCCCCGGGGAGCTGTTTTTT. The whole variable domain, remainder taken from reference TRBV5-1 and TRBJ2-2, is KAGVTQTPRYLIKTRGQQVTLSCSPISGHRSVSWYQQTPGQGLQFLFEYFSETQRNKGNFPGRFSGRQFSNSRSEMNVSTLELGDSALYLCATMGTGGPGELFFGEGSRLTVL.